These T cell receptor beta chains were read from a single sample in a study of T cell repertoires in cytomegalovirus infection. These receptors are not linked to any known antigen. TCRdb ran MiXCR on the reads and lists one entry per CDR3 protein. The repertoire holds 250,000 to 300,000 distinct CDR3 sequences, with around 20% as singletons. Sample: cultured PBMCs, taken from culture after CMV antigen stimulation. These receptor sequences come from a human donor in good health (CMV status not recorded). Some clones in this sample may be carry-over from other donors' samples. CDR3s include the opening cysteine and the closing phenylalanine or tryptophan. The D gene is left open where the match is weak. Where a row states a size, it is once, few, many or the class of an expanded clone; other rows omit it.

d_call: TRBD2; j_call: TRBJ2-1; v_call: TRBV7-9; clone_size: .; cdr3_nt: TGTGCCGGAGGGGAGGGATACAATGAGCAGTTCTTC; cdr3_aa: CAGGEGYNEQFF
d_call: .; j_call: TRBJ2-1; v_call: TRBV5-1; clone_size: few; cdr3_nt: TGCGCCAGCAGCTTGGACGGACACAGCTCCTACAATGAGCAGTTCTTC; cdr3_aa: CASSLDGHSSYNEQFF
d_call: .; j_call: TRBJ2-1; v_call: TRBV7-6; clone_size: many; cdr3_nt: TGTGCCAGCAGCACCTCGAAGACCCATTACAATGAGCAGTTCTTC; cdr3_aa: CASSTSKTHYNEQFF
d_call: .; j_call: TRBJ2-6; v_call: TRBV19; clone_size: .; cdr3_nt: TGTGCCAGTAGTATCATAGTCTCTGGGGCCAACGTCCTGACTTTC; cdr3_aa: CASSIIVSGANVLTF
d_call: TRBD1; j_call: TRBJ2-2; v_call: TRBV19; clone_size: few; cdr3_nt: TGTGCCAGTCAAGGGCCGGGACAGGGGTCCACCGGGGAGCTGTTTTTT; cdr3_aa: CASQGPGQGSTGELFF
d_call: TRBD2; j_call: TRBJ2-1; v_call: TRBV2; clone_size: .; cdr3_nt: TGTGCCAGCAGTGAAGGACTAGCGGCCTACAATGAGCAGTTCTTC; cdr3_aa: CASSEGLAAYNEQFF
d_call: TRBD2; j_call: TRBJ2-1; v_call: TRBV7-2; clone_size: .; cdr3_nt: TGTGCCAGCAGCTGGGCGGGGGATGAGCAGTTCTTC; cdr3_aa: CASSWAGDEQFF
d_call: TRBD1; j_call: TRBJ1-5; v_call: TRBV20-1; clone_size: .; cdr3_nt: TGCAGTGCTTCCAAAGGACAGGGGGCTCATCAGCCCCAGCATTTT; cdr3_aa: CSASKGQGAHQPQHF
d_call: .; j_call: TRBJ2-5; v_call: TRBV30; clone_size: .; cdr3_nt: TGTGCCTGGGGGACACAAGAGACCCAGTACTTC; cdr3_aa: CAWGTQETQYF
d_call: .; j_call: TRBJ1-1; v_call: TRBV5-5; clone_size: .; cdr3_nt: TGTGCCAGCAGGATATCAGGGGAAACTGAAGCTTTCTTT; cdr3_aa: CASRISGETEAFF
d_call: .; j_call: TRBJ2-7; v_call: TRBV15; clone_size: .; cdr3_nt: TGTGCCACCAGCTTGGAGGGGCGGTCCCTCGGCTACGAGCAGTACTTC; cdr3_aa: CATSLEGRSLGYEQYF
d_call: .; j_call: TRBJ2-5; v_call: TRBV28; clone_size: few; cdr3_nt: TGTGCCAGCAGTTTCGGGGCGGGGCCCCAAGAGACCCAGTACTTC; cdr3_aa: CASSFGAGPQETQYF
d_call: .; j_call: TRBJ1-5; v_call: TRBV12-5; clone_size: .; cdr3_nt: TGTGCTAGTGGCCAACGGACGGACGAGGATCAGCCCCAGCATTTT; cdr3_aa: CASGQRTDEDQPQHF
d_call: TRBD1; j_call: TRBJ2-1; v_call: TRBV19; clone_size: many; cdr3_nt: TGTGCCAGTAGTATAGCGGAAGGACAGGGAGGCTACAATGAGCAGTTCTTC; cdr3_aa: CASSIAEGQGGYNEQFF
d_call: .; j_call: TRBJ1-3; v_call: TRBV20-1; clone_size: .; cdr3_nt: TGCAGTGCTAGAGATCAGCCGAGCTCTGGAAACACCATATATTTT; cdr3_aa: CSARDQPSSGNTIYF
d_call: .; j_call: TRBJ2-1; v_call: TRBV12-3/TRBV12-4; clone_size: few; cdr3_nt: TGTGCCAGCAGTTTACAAAGGCAAGGTGAGCAGTTCTTC; cdr3_aa: CASSLQRQGEQFF
d_call: .; j_call: TRBJ2-7; v_call: TRBV12-3/TRBV12-4; clone_size: .; cdr3_nt: TGTGCCAGCAGTTTAGGCGGTCACTCATACGAGCAGTACTTC; cdr3_aa: CASSLGGHSYEQYF
d_call: TRBD1; j_call: TRBJ1-2; v_call: TRBV4-1; clone_size: few; cdr3_nt: TGCGCCAGCAGCGCCCCCGCGACAGGGACATATGGCTACACCTTC; cdr3_aa: CASSAPATGTYGYTF
d_call: .; j_call: TRBJ1-2; v_call: TRBV6-1; clone_size: many; cdr3_nt: TGTGCCAGCACCAGGGGCCCTAACTATGGCTACACCTTC; cdr3_aa: CASTRGPNYGYTF
d_call: TRBD1; j_call: TRBJ1-4; v_call: TRBV7-2; clone_size: many; cdr3_nt: TGTGCCAGCAGGCCCCGGGGGACAGTGCCACTAGCAACTAATGAAAAACTGTTTTTT; cdr3_aa: CASRPRGTVPLATNEKLFF
d_call: .; j_call: TRBJ2-5; v_call: TRBV20-1; clone_size: once; cdr3_nt: TGCAGTGCTAACGACCAATTGGGGGAGACCCAGTACTTC; cdr3_aa: CSANDQLGETQYF
d_call: TRBD2; j_call: TRBJ2-1; v_call: TRBV5-1; clone_size: .; cdr3_nt: TGCGCCAGCAGCTTTCCGACTAGCGGGAGAAATGAGCAGTTCTTC; cdr3_aa: CASSFPTSGRNEQFF
d_call: TRBD1; j_call: TRBJ1-2; v_call: TRBV5-6; clone_size: .; cdr3_nt: TGTGCCAGCAGAATACAGGGGCCCGATGGCTACACCTTC; cdr3_aa: CASRIQGPDGYTF
d_call: TRBD1; j_call: TRBJ1-1; v_call: TRBV7-2; clone_size: many; cdr3_nt: TGTGCCAGCAGCCCCCTTTCCAGGGGGGGGACTGCAATGAACACTGAAGCTTTCTTT; cdr3_aa: CASSPLSRGGTAMNTEAFF
d_call: .; j_call: TRBJ1-5; v_call: TRBV20-1; clone_size: .; cdr3_nt: TGCAGTGCTAGTGTCCGGGAACCAATTTCCTATCAGCCCCAGCATTTT; cdr3_aa: CSASVREPISYQPQHF
d_call: .; j_call: TRBJ2-3; v_call: TRBV7-2; clone_size: many; cdr3_nt: TGTGCCAGCAGCGGGGGGGCTAGCGGAGGGGGCGGCACAGATACGCAGTATTTT; cdr3_aa: CASSGGASGGGGTDTQYF
d_call: TRBD1; j_call: TRBJ2-1; v_call: TRBV24-1; clone_size: .; cdr3_nt: TGTGCCACCAGTGTCGGCCCGGGACAGGGGATCCGATCCTACAATGAGCAGTTCTTC; cdr3_aa: CATSVGPGQGIRSYNEQFF
d_call: TRBD1; j_call: TRBJ1-1; v_call: TRBV11-1; clone_size: few; cdr3_nt: TGTGCCAGCAGCCCGAACCGGGACAGGGGTCGAGCTTTCTTT; cdr3_aa: CASSPNRDRGRAFF
d_call: .; j_call: TRBJ1-5; v_call: TRBV7-8; clone_size: many; cdr3_nt: TGTGCCAGCAGCTTAGCGGCGGGAGCGGGCAATCAGCCCCAGCATTTT; cdr3_aa: CASSLAAGAGNQPQHF